The sequence of this T cell receptor (beta chain) was determined in a study of technical replicates of blood from four donors. Profiled with immunoSEQ multiplex PCR; TCRdb holds only in-frame clones, not every one. The sample has around 76,000 clones; 95% to 98% are singletons. Germline V gene lookup returns CDR1 MDHEN and CDR2 SYDVKM. V was cut by 5 bases and J by 0 bases, with 17 bases left in between. The CDR3 runs 17 residues. J is TRBJ2-1 and V is TRBV28, with D possibly TRBD2 on 6 matching bases. The sample taken for sequencing was T cells isolated from PBMCs. The clonotype comes from a human donor in good health. The CDR3 region is CASSPGSSGYSYNEQFF. CDR3 sequence (DNA): TGTGCCAGCAGTCCTGGTTCGAGCGGGTACTCCTACAATGAGCAGTTCTTC.